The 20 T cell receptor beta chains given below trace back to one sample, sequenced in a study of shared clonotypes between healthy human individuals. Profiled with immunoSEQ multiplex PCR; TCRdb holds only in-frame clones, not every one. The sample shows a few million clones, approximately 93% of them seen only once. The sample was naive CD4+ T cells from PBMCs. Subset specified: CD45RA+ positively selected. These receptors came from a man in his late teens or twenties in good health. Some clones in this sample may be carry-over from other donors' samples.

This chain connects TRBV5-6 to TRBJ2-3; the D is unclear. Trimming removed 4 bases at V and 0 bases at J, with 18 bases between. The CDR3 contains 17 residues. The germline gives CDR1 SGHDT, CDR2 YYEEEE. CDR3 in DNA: TGTGCCAGCAGCCCCCGATGGGCTTTACCTAGCACAGATACGCAGTATTTT. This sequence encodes CASSPRWALPSTDTQYF.

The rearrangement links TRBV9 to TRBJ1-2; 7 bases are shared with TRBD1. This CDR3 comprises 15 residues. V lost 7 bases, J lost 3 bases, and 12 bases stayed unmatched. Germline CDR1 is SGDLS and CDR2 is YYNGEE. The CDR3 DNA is TGTGCCAGCCCCCGAAGGAGGGGGCGCGACTATGGCTACACCTTC. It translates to CASPRRRGRDYGYTF.

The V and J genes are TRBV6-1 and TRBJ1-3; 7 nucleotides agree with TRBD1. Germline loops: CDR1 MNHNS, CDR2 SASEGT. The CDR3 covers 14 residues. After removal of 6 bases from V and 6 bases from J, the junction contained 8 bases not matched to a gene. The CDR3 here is CASRDRIRENTIYF. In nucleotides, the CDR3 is TGTGCCAGCAGGGACAGGATTAGGGAAAACACCATATATTTT.

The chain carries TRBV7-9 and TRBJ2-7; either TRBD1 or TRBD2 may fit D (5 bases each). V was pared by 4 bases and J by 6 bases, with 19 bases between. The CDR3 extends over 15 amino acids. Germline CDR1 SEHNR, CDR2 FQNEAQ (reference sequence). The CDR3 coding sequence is TGTGCCAGCAGCTCCAATCGGGGACCCGGTGCCGAGCAGTACTTC. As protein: CASSSNRGPGAEQYF. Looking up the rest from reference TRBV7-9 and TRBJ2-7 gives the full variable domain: DTGVSQNPRHKITKRGQNVTFRCDPISEHNRLYWYRQTLGQGPEFLTYFQNEAQLEKSRLLSDRFSAERPKGSFSTLEIQRTEQGDSAMYLCASSSNRGPGAEQYFGPGTRLTVT.

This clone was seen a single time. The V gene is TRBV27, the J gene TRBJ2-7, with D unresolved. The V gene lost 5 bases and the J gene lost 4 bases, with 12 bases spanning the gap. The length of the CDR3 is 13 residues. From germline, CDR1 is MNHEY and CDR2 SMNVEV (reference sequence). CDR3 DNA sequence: TGTGCCAGCAGTCAAGGGCCAGTTTACGAGCAGTACTTC. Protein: CASSQGPVYEQYF.

The CDR3 sequence is CASRHRDRTYEQYF. The DNA for the CDR3 is TGTGCCAGCAGACACCGGGACAGAACGTACGAGCAGTACTTC. V usage is TRBV6-1 and J usage is TRBJ2-7; 7 bases map to TRBD1. The V segment lost 6 bases and the J segment 4 bases; nucleotides outside the gene matches: 9. CDR1 and CDR2 from the germline V gene are MNHNS and SASEGT. This CDR3 has 14 residues.

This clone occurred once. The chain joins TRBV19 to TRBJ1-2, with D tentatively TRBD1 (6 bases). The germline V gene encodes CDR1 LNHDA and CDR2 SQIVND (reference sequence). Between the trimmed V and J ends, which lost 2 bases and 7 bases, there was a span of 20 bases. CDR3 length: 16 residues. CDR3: CASSIRDRIRSGGYTF. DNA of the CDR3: TGTGCCAGTAGTATAAGAGACAGGATACGGAGTGGTGGCTACACCTTC.

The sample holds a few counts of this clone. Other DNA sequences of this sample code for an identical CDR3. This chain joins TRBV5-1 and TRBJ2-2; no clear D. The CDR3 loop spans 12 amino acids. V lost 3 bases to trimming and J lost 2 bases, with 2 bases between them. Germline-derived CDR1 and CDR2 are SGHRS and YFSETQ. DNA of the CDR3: TGCGCCAGCAGCTCTAACACCGGGGAGCTGTTTTTT. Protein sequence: CASSSNTGELFF.

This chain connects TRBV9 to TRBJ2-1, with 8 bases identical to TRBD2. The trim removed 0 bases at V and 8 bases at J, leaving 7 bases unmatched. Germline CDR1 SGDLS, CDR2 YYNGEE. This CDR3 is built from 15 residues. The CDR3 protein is CASSVEAGGPDEQFF. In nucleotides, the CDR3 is TGTGCCAGCAGCGTAGAGGCGGGAGGTCCAGATGAGCAGTTCTTC.

The CDR3 reads CASSIAGATAEKLFF. The CDR3 DNA reads TGTGCCAGTAGTATAGCCGGCGCGACAGCTGAAAAACTGTTTTTT. The chain is built from TRBV19 and TRBJ1-4, with D possibly being TRBD1 (5 bases). CDR1 LNHDA and CDR2 SQIVND come from the germline V gene (reference sequence). The CDR3 loop spans 15 amino acids. V was cut by 1 base and J by 7 bases, with 13 bases left in between.

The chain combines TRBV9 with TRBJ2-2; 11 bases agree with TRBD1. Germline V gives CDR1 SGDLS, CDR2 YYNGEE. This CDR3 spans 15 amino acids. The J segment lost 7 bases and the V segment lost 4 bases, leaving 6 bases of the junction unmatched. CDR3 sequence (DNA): TGTGCCAGCAGCCCCTGGACAGGGGGCGTCGGGGAGCTGTTTTTT. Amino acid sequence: CASSPWTGGVGELFF.

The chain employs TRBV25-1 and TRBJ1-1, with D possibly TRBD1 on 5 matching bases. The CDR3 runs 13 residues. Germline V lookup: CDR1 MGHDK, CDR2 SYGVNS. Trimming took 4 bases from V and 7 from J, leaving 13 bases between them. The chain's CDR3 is CASSVFGTGEAFF. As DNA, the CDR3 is TGTGCCAGCAGTGTGTTCGGGACGGGTGAAGCTTTCTTT. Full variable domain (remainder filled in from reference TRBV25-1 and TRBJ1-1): EADIYQTPRYLVIGTGKKITLECSQTMGHDKMYWYQQDPGMELHLIHYSYGVNSTEKGDLSSESTVSRIRTEHFPLTLESARPSHTSQYLCASSVFGTGEAFFGQGTRLTVV.

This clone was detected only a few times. CDR3 region: CAWSMLGRSEKLFF. The CDR3 DNA reads as TGTGCCTGGAGTATGTTAGGGCGCAGCGAAAAACTGTTTTTT. This chain connects TRBV30 to TRBJ1-4; D is unresolved. Germline V lookup: CDR1 GTSNPN, CDR2 SVGIG (reference sequence). CDR3 length: 14 amino acids. Trimming pared 2 bases from V and 8 bases from J, leaving 15 bases between.

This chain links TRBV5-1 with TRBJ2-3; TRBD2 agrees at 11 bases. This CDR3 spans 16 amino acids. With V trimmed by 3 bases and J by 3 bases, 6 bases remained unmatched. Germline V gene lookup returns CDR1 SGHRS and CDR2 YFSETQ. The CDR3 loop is CASSSTSSGRTDTQYF. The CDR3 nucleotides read TGCGCCAGCAGCTCTACTTCTAGCGGGAGGACAGATACGCAGTATTTT.

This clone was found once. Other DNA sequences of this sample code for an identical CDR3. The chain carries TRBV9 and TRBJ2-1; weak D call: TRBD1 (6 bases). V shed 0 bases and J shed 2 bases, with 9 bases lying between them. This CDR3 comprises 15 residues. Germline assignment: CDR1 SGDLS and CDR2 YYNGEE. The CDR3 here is CASSVGGGPYNEQFF. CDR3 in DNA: TGTGCCAGCAGCGTAGGAGGGGGTCCCTACAATGAGCAGTTCTTC.

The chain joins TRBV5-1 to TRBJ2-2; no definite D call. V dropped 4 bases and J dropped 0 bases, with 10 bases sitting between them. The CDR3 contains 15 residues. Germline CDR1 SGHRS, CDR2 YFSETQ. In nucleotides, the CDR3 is TGCGCCAGCAGCCCTGGGGTCACGAACACCGGGGAGCTGTTTTTT. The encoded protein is CASSPGVTNTGELFF.

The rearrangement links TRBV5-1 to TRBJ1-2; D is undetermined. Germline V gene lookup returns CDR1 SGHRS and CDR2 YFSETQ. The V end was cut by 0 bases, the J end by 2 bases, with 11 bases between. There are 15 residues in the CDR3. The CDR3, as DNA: TGCGCCAGCAGCTTGGCCCCAGCGACGAACTATGGCTACACCTTC. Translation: CASSLAPATNYGYTF.

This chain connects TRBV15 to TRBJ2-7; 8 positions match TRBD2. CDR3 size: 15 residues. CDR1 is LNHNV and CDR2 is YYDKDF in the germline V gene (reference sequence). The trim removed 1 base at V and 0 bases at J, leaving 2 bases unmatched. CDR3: CATSRVAGNSYEQYF. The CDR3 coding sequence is TGTGCCACCAGCAGAGTAGCGGGGAACTCCTACGAGCAGTACTTC. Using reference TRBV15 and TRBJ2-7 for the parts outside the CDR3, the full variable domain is DAMVIQNPRYQVTQFGKPVTLSCSQTLNHNVMYWYQQKSSQAPKLLFHYYDKDFNNEADTPDNFQSRRPNTSFCFLDIRSPGLGDTAMYLCATSRVAGNSYEQYFGPGTRLTVT.

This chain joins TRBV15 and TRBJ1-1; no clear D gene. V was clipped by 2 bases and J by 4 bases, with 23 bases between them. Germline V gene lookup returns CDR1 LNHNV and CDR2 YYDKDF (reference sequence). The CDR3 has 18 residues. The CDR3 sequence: CATSRQPAVSRARTEAFF. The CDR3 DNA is TGTGCCACCAGCAGACAGCCCGCCGTTTCACGGGCGCGCACTGAAGCTTTCTTT. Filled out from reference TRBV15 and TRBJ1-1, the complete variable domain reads DAMVIQNPRYQVTQFGKPVTLSCSQTLNHNVMYWYQQKSSQAPKLLFHYYDKDFNNEADTPDNFQSRRPNTSFCFLDIRSPGLGDTAMYLCATSRQPAVSRARTEAFFGQGTRLTVV.

CDR3 DNA sequence: TGTGCCAGCAGCTTAGTAGAGGCCGGTAACACTGAAGCTTTCTTT. It translates to CASSLVEAGNTEAFF. The chain has TRBV7-2 and TRBJ1-1; no firm D call. V was clipped by 1 base and J by 2 bases, with 11 bases between them. Germline values: CDR1 SGHTA, CDR2 FQGNSA. CDR3 length equals 15 residues.